This T cell receptor (beta chain) was observed in a study of T cell responses to AZD1222 COVID-19 vaccine. From germline, CDR1 is SGHNT and CDR2 YYREEE (reference sequence). This CDR3 spans 16 amino acids. Trimming left V 4 bases short and J 3 bases short, with 19 bases between. Sequenced by immunoSEQ multiplex PCR; TCRdb stores in-frame clones only, minus some. The sample lists some 120,000 clones, 80% to 90% occurring once. V and J are TRBV5-4 and TRBJ2-5; D remains ambiguous. This sequence originates from an adult in good health. The sample in question was peripheral blood, obtained on day 0 of AZD1222 vaccination. CDR3 nucleotides: TGTGCCAGCAGCCCTTTGTCGAGGATGAAAAAAGAGACCCAGTACTTC. It codes for CASSPLSRMKKETQYF.